This entry describes one TCR beta chain. The antigen it binds to is not known. No much larger clonotype is one base removed from it; base qualities were not supplied. The sample is drawn from a study of blood T cell repertoires in COVID-19 (dated by TCRdb to the early 2020s). For the wider study: Samples from collaborators originated in the United States, Italy and Spain and spanned both the acute and convalescent phases of COVID-19. The material from the prospective study consisted of cDNA or gDNA derived from T cells, B-cell-depleted T cells, or PBMCs. The samples were drawn from two sources: the first 160 participants of the ongoing ImmuneRACE study, and 1,200 or so subjects contributed by 6 global collaborators. The repertoires were released in a freely available public database meant as a resource for research on the immune response to SARS-CoV-2. HLA class I and class II types, where available, came from metadata supplied by the sample provider rather than from assay-based typing. Subjects who had been exposed to COVID-19, were actively infected with it, or had recovered from it provided the deeply sampled blood TCRbeta repertoires that made up the dataset. Nearly every sample came with metadata listing a de-identified subject ID, COVID-19 status, age in years and sex. General conclusions and limits of the study: How much clinical and demographic metadata was included differed by source and by participant, and the metadata was provided uncurated.

The immunoSEQ Assay, a bias-controlled multiplex PCR, was used to amplify TCRbeta CDR3 regions from genomic DNA. The study's own analysis went as follows. Within the assay, amplification of reference gene primers was used to estimate how many nucleated cells each sample contained. To quantify the absolute abundance of each unique TCRbeta CDR3 rearrangement, sequence reads were collapsed and filtered. For each sample, productive Simpson clonality was calculated as the square root of Simpson's diversity index across productive rearrangements. What TCRdb holds here is the immuneACCESS table cut down to in-frame rearrangements. Part of the clones is not present; checked against another copy, under half of the missing clones reflect an unresolved V gene, and the others are unexplained. That table gives V, J and clone size, and the DNA gave D and trimming. Present in this sample are 140,000 to 150,000 clones, approximately 84% of which were seen just once. The ten most abundant clones make up about two fifths of the sample.

The collaborating institutions used their own protocols to collect whole blood in K2EDTA tubes. For TCRbeta analysis, collaborator samples were shipped as frozen whole blood, as isolated PBMCs, or as DNA extracted from either sample type. From cysteine to phenylalanine, the CDR3 is 14 amino acids long. Only the CDR3 DNA is retained, 42 bases long and in frame from the first base. Deletion took 4 bases off V and 4 bases off J, with a span of 12 bases between the germline ends. The CDR1 and CDR2 encoded by the germline V gene are KGHDR and SFDVKD. This clonotype was sampled from a human donor in a cohort sampled during active COVID-19. Sample: peripheral blood. The rearranged segments are TRBV24-1 and TRBJ1-2; possibly the D gene is TRBD1, per 6 matching bases. The CDR3: CATSESGTTYGYTF. The base sequence is TGTGCCACCAGTGAGTCCGGGACAACCTATGGCTACACCTTC.